The entry that follows covers one TCR beta chain sequence. This sample is part of a study of OX40 agonist ivuxolimab in advanced cancers. Study-level information: Ivuxolimab was administered intravenously to patients at 0.01 to 10 mg/kg every 2 weeks.

Systemic immunosuppression or a history of autoimmune disease excluded patients. Repertoires were generated with immunoSEQ multiplex PCR, while TCRdb's copy carries only in-frame clones and drops some. The sample shows 20,000 to 25,000 clones, 84% of them seen only once. The CDR3 totals 15 residues. V lost 8 bases, J lost 12 bases, and 19 bases stayed unmatched. Germline V gene data show CDR1 as SGHAT and CDR2 as FQNNGV. Sequencing used CD4+ or CD8+ T cells sorted from blood, obtained in a trial of the OX40 agonist ivuxolimab. The chain links TRBV11-2 to TRBJ2-3, with 8 bases identical to TRBD2. The origin of this receptor is an adult with an advanced solid tumor such as melanoma, head and neck, liver or kidney cancer. CDR3 nucleotide sequence: TGTGCCAGCGTCGAAACGGGGGGGGCCCTGGGTGCTCAGTATTTT. Protein sequence: CASVETGGALGAQYF.